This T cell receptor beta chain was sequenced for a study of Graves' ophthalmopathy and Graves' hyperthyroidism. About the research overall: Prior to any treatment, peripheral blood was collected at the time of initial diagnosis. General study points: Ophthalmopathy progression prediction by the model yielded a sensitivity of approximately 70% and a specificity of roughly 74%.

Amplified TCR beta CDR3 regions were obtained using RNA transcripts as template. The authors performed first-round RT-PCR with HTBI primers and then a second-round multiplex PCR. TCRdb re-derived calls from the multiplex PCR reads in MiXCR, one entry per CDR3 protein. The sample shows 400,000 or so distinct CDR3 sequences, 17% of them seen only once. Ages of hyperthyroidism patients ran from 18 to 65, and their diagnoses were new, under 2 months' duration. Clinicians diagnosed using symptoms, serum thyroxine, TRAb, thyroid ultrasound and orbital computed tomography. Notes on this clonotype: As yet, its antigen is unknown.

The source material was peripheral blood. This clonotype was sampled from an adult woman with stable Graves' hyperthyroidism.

The CDR3 loop reads CSAAAGTGYGYTF. In DNA form, the CDR3 reads TGCAGTGCTGCAGCCGGGACGGGCTATGGCTACACCTTC. The gene calls are TRBV20-1 and TRBJ1-2, with TRBD1 as a possible D gene (5 bases). Germline V gene lookup returns CDR1 DFQATT and CDR2 SNEGSKA (reference sequence). V was shortened by 5 bases and J by 4 bases, with 14 bases between the two germline ends. The CDR3 is made up of 13 amino acids.